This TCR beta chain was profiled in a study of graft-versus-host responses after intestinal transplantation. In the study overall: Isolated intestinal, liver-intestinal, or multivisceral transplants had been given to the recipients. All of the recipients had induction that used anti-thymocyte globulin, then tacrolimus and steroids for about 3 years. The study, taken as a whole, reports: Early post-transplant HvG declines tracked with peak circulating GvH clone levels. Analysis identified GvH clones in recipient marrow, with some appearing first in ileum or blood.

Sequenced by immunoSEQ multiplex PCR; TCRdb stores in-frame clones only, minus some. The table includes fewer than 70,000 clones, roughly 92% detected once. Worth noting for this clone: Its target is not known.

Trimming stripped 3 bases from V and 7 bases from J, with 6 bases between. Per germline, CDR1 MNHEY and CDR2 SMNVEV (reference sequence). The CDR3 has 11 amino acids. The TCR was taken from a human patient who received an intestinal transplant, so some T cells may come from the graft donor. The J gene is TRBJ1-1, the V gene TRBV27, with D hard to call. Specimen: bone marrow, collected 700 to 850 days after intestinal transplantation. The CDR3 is CASSFGSEAFF. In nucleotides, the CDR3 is TGTGCCAGCAGTTTTGGCAGTGAAGCTTTCTTT.